This record concerns one T cell receptor beta chain sequence. What it recognizes is unknown. The method was immunoSEQ multiplex PCR; TCRdb's version includes in-frame clones alone and lacks a portion of them. The repertoire holds approximately 1.5 million clones, approximately 98.5% seen once, with 0.36% in the top ten. This sample is part of a study of shared clonotypes between healthy human individuals. Germline CDR1 and CDR2: MDHEN and SYDVKM. With V trimmed by 6 bases and J by 5 bases, 8 bases remained unmatched. The CDR3 is 15 residues long. Findings and caveats of the study: An effect of sequencing depth on clonotype sharing among donors was expected.

The receptor was derived from a man aged 25-45 years in good health. V gene TRBV28 combines with J gene TRBJ2-1; 9 bases are shared with TRBD1. The sample comprised naive CD4+ T cells sorted from blood. Indicated subset: CD45RA+ positively selected. In DNA, the CDR3 is TGTGCCAGCAGCCCTGACAGGGGGTTCAACAATGAGCAGTTCTTC. Translation gives CASSPDRGFNNEQFF.